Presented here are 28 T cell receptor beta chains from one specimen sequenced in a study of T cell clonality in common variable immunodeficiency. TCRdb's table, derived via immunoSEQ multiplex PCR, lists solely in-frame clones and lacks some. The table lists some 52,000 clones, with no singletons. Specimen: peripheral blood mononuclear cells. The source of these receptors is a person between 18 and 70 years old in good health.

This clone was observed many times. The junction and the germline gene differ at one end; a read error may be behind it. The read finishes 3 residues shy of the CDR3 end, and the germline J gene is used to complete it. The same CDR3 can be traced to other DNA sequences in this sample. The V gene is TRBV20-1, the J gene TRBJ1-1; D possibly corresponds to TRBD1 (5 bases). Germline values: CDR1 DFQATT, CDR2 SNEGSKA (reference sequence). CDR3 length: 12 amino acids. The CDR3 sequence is CSAGQGNTEAFF. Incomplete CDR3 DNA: TGTAGTGCTGGCCAGGGGAACACTGAA.

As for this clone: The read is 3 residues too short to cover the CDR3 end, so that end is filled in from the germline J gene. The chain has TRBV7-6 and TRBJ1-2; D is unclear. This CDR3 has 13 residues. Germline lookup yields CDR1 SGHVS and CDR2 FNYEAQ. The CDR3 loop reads CASSQTSGYDYTF. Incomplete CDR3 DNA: TGTGCCAGCAGCCAGACTAGCGGCTACGAC.

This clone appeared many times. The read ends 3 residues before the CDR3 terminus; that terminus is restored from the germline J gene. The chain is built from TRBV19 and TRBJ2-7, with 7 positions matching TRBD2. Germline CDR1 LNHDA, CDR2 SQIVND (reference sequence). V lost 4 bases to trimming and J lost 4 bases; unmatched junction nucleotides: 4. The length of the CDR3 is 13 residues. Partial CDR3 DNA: TGTGCCAGTAGTAGCGGGAGAGGGTACGAG. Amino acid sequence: CASSSGRGYE. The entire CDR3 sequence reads CASSSGRGYEQYF.

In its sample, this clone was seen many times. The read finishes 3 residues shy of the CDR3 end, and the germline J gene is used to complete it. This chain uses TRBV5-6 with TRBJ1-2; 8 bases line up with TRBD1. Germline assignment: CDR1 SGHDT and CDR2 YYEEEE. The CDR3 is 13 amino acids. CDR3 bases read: TGTGCCAGCAGCCACGACAGGGGCAACGGC. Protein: CASSHDRGNG. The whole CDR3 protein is CASSHDRGNGYTF. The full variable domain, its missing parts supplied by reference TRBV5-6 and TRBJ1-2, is DAGVTQSPTHLIKTRGQQVTLRCSPKSGHDTVSWYQQALGQGPQFIFQYYEEEERQRGNFPDRFSGHQFPNYSSELNVNALLLGDSALYLCASSHDRGNGYTFGSGTRLTVV.

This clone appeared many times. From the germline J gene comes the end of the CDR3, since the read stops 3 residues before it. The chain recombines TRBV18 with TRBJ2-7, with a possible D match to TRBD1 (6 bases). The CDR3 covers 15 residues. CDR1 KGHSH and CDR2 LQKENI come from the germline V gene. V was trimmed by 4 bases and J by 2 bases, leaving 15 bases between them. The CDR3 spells CASSQTGRDTYEQYF. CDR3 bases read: TGTGCCAGCTCACAAACGGGTCGGGACACCTACGAG. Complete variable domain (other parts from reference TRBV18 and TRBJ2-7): NAGVMQNPRHLVRRRGQEARLRCSPMKGHSHVYWYRQLPEEGLKFMVYLQKENIIDESGMPKERFSAEFPKEGPSILRIQQVVRGDSAAYFCASSQTGRDTYEQYFGPGTRLTVT.

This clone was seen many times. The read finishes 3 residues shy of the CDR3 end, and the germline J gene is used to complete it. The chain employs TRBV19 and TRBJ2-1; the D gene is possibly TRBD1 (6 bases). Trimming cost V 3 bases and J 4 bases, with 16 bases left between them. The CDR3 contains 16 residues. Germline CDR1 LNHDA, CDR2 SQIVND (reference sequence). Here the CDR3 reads CASSMLPGDKYNEQFF. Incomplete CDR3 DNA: TGTGCCAGTAGTATGTTGCCTGGGGACAAGTACAATGAG.

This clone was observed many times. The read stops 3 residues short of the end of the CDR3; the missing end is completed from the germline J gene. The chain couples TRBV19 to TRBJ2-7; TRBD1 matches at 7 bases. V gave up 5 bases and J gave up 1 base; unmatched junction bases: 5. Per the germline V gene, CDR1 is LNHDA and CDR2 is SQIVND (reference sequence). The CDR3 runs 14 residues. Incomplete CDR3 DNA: TGTGCCAGTAGTGCCGACAGGGATTCCTACGAG. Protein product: CASSADRDSYE. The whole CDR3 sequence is CASSADRDSYEQYF.

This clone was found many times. CDR3 DNA (partial): TGCAGCGCCTCCCGTCTATACGAG. It codes for CSASRLYE. The full CDR3 protein is CSASRLYEQYF. The chain links TRBV29-1 to TRBJ2-7; D is ambiguous. The CDR3 end lies 3 residues beyond the end of the read and is filled in from the germline J gene. With 7 bases removed from V and 4 bases from J, the gap between germline ends came to 11 bases. The CDR3 runs to 11 residues. Germline V gene sequence: CDR1 SQVTM, CDR2 ANQGSEA.

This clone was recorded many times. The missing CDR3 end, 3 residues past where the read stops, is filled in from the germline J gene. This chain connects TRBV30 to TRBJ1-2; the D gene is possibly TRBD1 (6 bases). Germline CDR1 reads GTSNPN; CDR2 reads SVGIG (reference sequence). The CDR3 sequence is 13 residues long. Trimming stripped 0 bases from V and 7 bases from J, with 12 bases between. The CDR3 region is CAWSVVQGPGYTF. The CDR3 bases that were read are TGTGCCTGGAGTGTAGTACAGGGCCCTGGC.

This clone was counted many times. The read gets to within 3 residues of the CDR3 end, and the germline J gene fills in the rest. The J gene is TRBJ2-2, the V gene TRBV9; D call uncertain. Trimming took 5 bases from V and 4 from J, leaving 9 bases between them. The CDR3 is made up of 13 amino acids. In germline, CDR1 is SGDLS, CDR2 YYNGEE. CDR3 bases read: TGTGCCAGCAGTGAACTCGTCACCGGGGAG. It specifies CASSELVTGE. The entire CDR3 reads CASSELVTGELFF.

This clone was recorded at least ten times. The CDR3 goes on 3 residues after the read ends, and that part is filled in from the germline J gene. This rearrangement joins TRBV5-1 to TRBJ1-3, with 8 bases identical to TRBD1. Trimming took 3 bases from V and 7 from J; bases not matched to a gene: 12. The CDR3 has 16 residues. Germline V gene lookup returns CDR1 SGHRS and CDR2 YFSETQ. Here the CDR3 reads CASSSGGQGASNTIYF. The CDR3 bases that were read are TGCGCCAGCAGCTCAGGCGGCCAGGGGGCAAGTAACACC.

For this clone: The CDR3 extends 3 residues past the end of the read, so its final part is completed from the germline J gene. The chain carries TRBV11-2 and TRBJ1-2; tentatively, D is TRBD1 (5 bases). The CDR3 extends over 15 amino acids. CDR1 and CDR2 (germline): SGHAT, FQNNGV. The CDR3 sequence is CASSLGGGSFYGYTF. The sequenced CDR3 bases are TGTGCCAGCAGCTTAGGCGGGGGTAGTTTCTACGGC.

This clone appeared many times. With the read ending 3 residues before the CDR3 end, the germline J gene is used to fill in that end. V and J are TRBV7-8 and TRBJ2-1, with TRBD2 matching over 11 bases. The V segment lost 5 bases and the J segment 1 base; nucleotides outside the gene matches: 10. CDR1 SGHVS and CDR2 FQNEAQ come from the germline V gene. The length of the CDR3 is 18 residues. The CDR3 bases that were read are TGTGCCAGCAGCCTAGGGAGACTAGCGGGATATTCCTACAATGAG. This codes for CASSLGRLAGYSYNE. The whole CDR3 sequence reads CASSLGRLAGYSYNEQFF.

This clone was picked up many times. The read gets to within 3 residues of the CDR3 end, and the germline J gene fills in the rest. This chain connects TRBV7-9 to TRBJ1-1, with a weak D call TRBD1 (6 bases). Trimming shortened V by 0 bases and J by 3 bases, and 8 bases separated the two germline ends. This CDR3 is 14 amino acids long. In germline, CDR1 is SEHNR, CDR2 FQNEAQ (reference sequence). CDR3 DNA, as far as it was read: TGTGCCAGCAGCTTAGCACAGGGCCACACTGAA. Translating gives CASSLAQGHTE. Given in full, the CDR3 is CASSLAQGHTEAFF.

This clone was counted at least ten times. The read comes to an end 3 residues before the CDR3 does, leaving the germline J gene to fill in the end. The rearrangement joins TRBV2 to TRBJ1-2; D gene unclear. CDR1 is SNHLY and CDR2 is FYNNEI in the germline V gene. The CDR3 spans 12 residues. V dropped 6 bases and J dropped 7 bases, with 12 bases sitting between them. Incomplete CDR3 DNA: TGTGCCAGCAGCCAGGTTTTATTTGGC. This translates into CASSQVLFG. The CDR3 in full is CASSQVLFGYTF.

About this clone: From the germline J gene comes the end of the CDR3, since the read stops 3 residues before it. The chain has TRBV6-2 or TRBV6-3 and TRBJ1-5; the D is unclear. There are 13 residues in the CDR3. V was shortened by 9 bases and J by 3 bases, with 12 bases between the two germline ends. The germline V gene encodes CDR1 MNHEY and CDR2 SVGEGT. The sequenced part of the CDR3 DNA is TGTGCCAGTAGAGTTACGAACAATCAGCCC. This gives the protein CASRVTNNQP. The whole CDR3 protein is CASRVTNNQPQHF.

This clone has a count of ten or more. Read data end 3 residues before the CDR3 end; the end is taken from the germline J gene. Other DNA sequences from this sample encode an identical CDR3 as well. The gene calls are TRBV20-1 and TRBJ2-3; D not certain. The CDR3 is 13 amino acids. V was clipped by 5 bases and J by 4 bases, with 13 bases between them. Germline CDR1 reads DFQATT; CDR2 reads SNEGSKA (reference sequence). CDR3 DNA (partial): TGCAGTGCTCAGTCCGCTTTGGCAGATACG. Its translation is CSAQSALADT. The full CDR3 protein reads CSAQSALADTQYF.

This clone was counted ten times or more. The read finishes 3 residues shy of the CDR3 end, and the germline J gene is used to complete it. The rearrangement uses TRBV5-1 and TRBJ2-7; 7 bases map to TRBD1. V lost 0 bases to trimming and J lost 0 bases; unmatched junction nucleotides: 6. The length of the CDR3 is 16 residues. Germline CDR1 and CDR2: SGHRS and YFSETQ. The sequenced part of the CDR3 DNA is TGCGCCAGCAGCTTGGGCCAGGGACAGAGCTCCTACGAG. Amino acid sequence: CASSLGQGQSSYE. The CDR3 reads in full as CASSLGQGQSSYEQYF.

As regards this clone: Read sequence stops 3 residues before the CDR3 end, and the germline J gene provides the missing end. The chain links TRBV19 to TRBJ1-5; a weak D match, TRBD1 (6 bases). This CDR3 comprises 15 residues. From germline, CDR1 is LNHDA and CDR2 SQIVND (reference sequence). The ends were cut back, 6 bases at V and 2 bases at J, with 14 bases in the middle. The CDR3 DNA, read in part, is TGTGCCAGTAGGACTACGGGGGGCGGCAATCAGCCC. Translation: CASRTTGGGNQP. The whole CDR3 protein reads CASRTTGGGNQPQHF.

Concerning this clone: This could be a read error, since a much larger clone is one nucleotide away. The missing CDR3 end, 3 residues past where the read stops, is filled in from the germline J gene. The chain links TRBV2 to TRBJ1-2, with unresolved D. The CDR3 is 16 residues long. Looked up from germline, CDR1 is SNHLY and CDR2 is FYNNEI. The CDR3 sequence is CASSEAYPSFADTYTF. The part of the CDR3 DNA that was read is TGTGCCAGCAGTGAAGCGTATCCTAGTTTCGCAGATACG.

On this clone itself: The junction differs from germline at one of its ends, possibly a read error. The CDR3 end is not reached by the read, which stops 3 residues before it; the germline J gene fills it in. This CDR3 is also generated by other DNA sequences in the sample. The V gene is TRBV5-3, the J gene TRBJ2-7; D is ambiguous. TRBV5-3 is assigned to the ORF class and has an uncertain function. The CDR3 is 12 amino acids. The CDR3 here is CSRLRAGYEQYF. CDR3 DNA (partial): TGTTCCAGGCTTAGGGCCGGCTACGAG.

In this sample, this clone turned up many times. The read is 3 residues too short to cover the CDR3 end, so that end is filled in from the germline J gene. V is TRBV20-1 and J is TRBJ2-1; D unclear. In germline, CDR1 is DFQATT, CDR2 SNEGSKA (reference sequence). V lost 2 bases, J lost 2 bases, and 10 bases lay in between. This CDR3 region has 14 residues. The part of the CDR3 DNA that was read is TGCAGTGCTAGAAAGGTGGGCCCCTACAATGAG. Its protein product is CSARKVGPYNE. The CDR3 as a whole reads CSARKVGPYNEQFF.

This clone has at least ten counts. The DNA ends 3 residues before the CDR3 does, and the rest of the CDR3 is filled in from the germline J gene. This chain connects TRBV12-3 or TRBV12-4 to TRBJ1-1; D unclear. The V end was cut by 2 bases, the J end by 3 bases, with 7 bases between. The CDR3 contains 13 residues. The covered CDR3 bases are TGTGCCAGCAGTTTACCTAGACACACTGAA. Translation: CASSLPRHTE. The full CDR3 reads CASSLPRHTEAFF.

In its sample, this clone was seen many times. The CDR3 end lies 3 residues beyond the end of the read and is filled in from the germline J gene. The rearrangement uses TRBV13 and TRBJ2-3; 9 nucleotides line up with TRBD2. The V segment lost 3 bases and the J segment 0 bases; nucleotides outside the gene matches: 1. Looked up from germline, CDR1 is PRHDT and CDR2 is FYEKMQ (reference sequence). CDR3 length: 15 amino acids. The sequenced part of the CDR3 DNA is TGTGCCAGCAGCTTGACTAGCGGTAGCACAGATACG. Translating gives CASSLTSGSTDT. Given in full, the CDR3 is CASSLTSGSTDTQYF. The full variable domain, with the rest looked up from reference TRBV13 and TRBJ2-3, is AAGVIQSPRHLIKEKRETATLKCYPIPRHDTVYWYQQGPGQDPQFLISFYEKMQSDKGSIPDRFSAQQFSDYHSELNMSSLELGDSALYFCASSLTSGSTDTQYFGPGTRLTVL.

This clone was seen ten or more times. CDR3 DNA (partial): TGTGCCAGCAGCTCCGACAGGGGCCCCCGAGACCGG. Its protein product is CASSSDRGPRDR. The CDR3 as a whole reads CASSSDRGPRDRAFF. The gene calls are TRBV7-2 and TRBJ1-1; 8 nucleotides line up with TRBD1. The read halts 3 residues ahead of the CDR3 end, with the missing end drawn from the germline J gene. The length of the CDR3 is 15 residues. Germline CDR1 SGHTA, CDR2 FQGNSA.

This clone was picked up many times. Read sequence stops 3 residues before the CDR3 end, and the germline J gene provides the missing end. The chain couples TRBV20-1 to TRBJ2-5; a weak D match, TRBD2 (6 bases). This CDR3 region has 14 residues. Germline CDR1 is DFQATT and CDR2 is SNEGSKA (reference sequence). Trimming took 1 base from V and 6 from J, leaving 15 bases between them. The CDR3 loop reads CSARVMSEGQTQYF. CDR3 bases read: TGCAGTGCTAGAGTTATGTCGGAGGGTCAGACC.

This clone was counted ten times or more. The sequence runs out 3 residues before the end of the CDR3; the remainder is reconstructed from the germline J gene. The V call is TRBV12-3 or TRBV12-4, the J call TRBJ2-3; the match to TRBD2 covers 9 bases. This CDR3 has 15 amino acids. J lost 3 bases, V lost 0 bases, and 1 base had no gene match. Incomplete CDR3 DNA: TGTGCCAGCAGTTTAGCTAGCGGGAGAACAGATACG. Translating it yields CASSLASGRTDT. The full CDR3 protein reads CASSLASGRTDTQYF.

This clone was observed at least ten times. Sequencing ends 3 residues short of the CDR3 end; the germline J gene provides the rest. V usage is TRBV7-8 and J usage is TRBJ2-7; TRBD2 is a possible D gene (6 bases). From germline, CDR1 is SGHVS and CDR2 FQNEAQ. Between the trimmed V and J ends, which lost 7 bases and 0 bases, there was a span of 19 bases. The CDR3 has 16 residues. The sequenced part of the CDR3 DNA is TGTGCCAGCAAGACCGGGGGACGTATGAGCTCCTACGAG. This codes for CASKTGGRMSSYE. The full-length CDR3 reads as CASKTGGRMSSYEQYF.